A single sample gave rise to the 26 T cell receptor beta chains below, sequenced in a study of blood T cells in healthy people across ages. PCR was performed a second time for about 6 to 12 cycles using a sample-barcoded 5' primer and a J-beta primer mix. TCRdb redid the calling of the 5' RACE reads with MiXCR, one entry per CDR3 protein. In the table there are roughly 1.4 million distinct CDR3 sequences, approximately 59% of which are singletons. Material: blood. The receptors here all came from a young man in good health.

The CDR3 sequence: CASSYKDWNARRDTQYF. In DNA form, the CDR3 reads TGTGCCAGCAGTTACAAGGACTGGAACGCTAGGAGGGATACGCAGTATTTT. The gene calls are TRBV6-2 or TRBV6-3 and TRBJ2-3; TRBD2 might be the D (5 bases). CDR1 is MNHEY and CDR2 is SVGEGT in the germline V gene. The CDR3 contains 17 residues. Trimming pared 2 bases from V and 6 bases from J, leaving 21 bases between.

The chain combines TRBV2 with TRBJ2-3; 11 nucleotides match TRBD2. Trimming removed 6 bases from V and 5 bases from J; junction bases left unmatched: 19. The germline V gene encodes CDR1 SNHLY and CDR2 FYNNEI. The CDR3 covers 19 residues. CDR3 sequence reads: CASSGMGSLTSGAVDTQYF. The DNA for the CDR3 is TGTGCCAGCAGCGGAATGGGTTCCCTGACTAGCGGGGCTGTAGATACGCAGTATTTT.

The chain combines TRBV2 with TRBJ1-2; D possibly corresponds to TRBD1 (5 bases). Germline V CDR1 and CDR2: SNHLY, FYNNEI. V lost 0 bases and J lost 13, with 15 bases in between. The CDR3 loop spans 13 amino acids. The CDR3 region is CASSEATALRFTF. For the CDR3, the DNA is TGTGCCAGCAGTGAAGCGACAGCCCTCAGGTTCACCTTC.

CDR3 sequence (DNA): TGTGCCACCAGCAGAGCCTCGACAGCCGTCGACAATGAGCAGTTCTTC. This gives the protein CATSRASTAVDNEQFF. V and J are TRBV15 and TRBJ2-1; weak D call: TRBD1 (5 bases). Trimming cost V 1 base and J 5 bases, with 15 bases left between them. CDR3 size: 16 residues. Germline CDR1 is LNHNV and CDR2 is YYDKDF (reference sequence).

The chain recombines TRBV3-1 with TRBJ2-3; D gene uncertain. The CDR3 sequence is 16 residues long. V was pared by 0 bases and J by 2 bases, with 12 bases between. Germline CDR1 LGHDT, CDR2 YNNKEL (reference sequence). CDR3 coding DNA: TGTGCCAGCAGCCAAGATGAAGTAATCTCCACAGATACGCAGTATTTT. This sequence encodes CASSQDEVISTDTQYF.

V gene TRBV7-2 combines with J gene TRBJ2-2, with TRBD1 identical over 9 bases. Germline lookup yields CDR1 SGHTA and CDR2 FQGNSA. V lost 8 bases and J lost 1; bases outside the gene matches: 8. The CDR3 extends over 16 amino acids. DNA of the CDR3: TGTGCCAGCCCCCTGTGGACAGGGGAGAACACCGGGGAGCTGTTTTTT. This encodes CASPLWTGENTGELFF.

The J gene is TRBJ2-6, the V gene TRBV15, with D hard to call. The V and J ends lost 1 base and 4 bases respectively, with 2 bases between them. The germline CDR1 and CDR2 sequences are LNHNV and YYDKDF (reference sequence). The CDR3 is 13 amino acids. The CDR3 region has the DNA TGTGCCACCAGCAGAGCGGGGGCCAACGTCCTGACTTTC. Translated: CATSRAGANVLTF. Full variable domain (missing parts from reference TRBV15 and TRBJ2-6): DAMVIQNPRYQVTQFGKPVTLSCSQTLNHNVMYWYQQKSSQAPKLLFHYYDKDFNNEADTPDNFQSRRPNTSFCFLDIRSPGLGDTAMYLCATSRAGANVLTFGAGSRLTVL.

CDR3 region: CASSRVWSKSPLHF. CDR3 bases: TGCGCCAGCAGCCGTGTTTGGAGCAAGTCACCCCTCCACTTT. The chain links TRBV4-1 to TRBJ1-6; no firm D call. Germline V lookup: CDR1 MGHRA, CDR2 YSYEKL. V was cut by 4 bases and J by 10 bases, with 14 bases left in between. The CDR3 sequence is 14 residues long.

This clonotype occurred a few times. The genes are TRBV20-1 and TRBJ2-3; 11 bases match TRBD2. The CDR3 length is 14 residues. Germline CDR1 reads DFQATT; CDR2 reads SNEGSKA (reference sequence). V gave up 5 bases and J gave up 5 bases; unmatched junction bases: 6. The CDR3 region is CSALSGGAKDTQYF. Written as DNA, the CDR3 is TGCAGTGCTCTTAGCGGGGGGGCCAAAGATACGCAGTATTTT.

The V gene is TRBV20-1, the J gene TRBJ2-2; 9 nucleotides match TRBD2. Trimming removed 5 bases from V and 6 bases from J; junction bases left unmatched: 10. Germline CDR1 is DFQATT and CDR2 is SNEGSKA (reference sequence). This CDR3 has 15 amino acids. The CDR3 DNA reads TGCAGTGCTGCCCCAGCGGGGGGTCACCCCGGGGAGCTGTTTTTT. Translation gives CSAAPAGGHPGELFF.

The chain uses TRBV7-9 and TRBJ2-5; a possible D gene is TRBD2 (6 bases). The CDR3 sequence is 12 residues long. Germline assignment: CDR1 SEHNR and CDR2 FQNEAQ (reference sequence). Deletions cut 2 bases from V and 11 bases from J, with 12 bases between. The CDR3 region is CASSLTEGQQYF. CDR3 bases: TGTGCCAGCAGCTTAACGGAGGGGCAGCAGTACTTC.

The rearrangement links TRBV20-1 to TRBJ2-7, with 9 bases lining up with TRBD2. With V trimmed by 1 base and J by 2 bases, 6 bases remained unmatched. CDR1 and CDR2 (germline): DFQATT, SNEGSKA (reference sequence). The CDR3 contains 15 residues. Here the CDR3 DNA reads TGCAGTGCTAGAGCCATAGCGGGAGAGCCCTACGAGCAGTACTTC. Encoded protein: CSARAIAGEPYEQYF.

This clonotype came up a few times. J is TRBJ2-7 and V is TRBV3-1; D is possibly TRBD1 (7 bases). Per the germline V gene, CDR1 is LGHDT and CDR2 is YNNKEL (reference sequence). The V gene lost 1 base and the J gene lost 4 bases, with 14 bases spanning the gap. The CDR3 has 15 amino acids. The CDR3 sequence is CASSQGGGGNYEQYF. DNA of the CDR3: TGTGCCAGCAGCCAAGGCGGAGGGGGCAATTACGAGCAGTACTTC.

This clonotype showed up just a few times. CDR3 nucleotides: TGCAGTGCTAGGTTGGACGGTTTAGCCTCCGGGGAGCTGTTTTTT. The encoded protein is CSARLDGLASGELFF. The rearrangement uses TRBV20-1 and TRBJ2-2; D gene unclear. The V gene lost 3 bases and the J gene lost 6 bases, with 17 bases spanning the gap. This CDR3 is built from 15 residues. Germline V gene sequence: CDR1 DFQATT, CDR2 SNEGSKA (reference sequence).

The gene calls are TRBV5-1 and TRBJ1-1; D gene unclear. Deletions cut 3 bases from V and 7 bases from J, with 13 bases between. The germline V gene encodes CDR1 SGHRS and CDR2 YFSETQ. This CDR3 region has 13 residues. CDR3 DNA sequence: TGCGCCAGCAGCTCGCTCGGGGAGCGTGAAGCTTTCTTT. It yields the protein CASSSLGEREAFF.

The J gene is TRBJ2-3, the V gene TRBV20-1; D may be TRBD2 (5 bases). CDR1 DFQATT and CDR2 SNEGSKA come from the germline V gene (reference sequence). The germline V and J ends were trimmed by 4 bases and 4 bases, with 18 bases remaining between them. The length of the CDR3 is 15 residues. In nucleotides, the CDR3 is TGCAGTGCTACTCAAGCGGCGCCAACCCCAGATACGCAGTATTTT. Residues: CSATQAAPTPDTQYF.

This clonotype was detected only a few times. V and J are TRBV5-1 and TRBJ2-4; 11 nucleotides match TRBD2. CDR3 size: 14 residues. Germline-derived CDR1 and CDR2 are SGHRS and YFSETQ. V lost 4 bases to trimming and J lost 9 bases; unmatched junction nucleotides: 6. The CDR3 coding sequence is TGCGCCAGCAGCCCGGGACTAGCGGAAGGCATTCAGTACTTC. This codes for CASSPGLAEGIQYF.

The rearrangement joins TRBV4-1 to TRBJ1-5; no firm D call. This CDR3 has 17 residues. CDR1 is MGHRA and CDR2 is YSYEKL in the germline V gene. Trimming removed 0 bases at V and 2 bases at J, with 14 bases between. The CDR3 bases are TGCGCCAGCAGCCAAGATTGGCGGTCCCGGGGCAATCAGCCCCAGCATTTT. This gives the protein CASSQDWRSRGNQPQHF.

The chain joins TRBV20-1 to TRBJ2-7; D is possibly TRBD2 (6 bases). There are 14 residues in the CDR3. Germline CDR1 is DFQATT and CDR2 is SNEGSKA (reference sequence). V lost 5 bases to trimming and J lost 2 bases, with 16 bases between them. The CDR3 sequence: CSARRDWNTYEQYF. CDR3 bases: TGCAGTGCTCGCCGGGACTGGAACACCTACGAGCAGTACTTC.

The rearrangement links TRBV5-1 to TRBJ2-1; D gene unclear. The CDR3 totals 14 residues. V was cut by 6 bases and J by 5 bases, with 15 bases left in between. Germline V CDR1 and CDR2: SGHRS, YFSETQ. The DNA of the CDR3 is TGCGCCAGCACCCCGGGCCCGGATGACAATGAGCAGTTCTTC. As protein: CASTPGPDDNEQFF. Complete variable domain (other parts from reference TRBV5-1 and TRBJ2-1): KAGVTQTPRYLIKTRGQQVTLSCSPISGHRSVSWYQQTPGQGLQFLFEYFSETQRNKGNFPGRFSGRQFSNSRSEMNVSTLELGDSALYLCASTPGPDDNEQFFGPGTRLTVL.

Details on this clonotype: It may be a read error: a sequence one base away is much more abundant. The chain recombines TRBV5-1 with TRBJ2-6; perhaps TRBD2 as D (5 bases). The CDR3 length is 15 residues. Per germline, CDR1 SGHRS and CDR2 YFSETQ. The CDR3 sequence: CASRTTDSGVNVLTF. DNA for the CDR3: TGCGCCAGCAGGACTACAGACTCTGGGGTCAACGTCCTGACTTTC.

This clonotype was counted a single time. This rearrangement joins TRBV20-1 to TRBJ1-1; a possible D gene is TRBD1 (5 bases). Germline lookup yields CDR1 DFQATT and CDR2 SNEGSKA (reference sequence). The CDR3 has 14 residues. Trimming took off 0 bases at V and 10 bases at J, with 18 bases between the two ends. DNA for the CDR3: TGCAGTGCTAGAGATTTTCGAAGGGACCATGGAGCTTTCTTT. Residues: CSARDFRRDHGAFF.

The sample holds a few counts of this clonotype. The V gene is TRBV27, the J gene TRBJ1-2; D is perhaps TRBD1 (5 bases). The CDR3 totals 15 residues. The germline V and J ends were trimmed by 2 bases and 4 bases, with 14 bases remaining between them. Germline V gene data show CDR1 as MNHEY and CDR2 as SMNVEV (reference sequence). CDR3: CASSLGPGLAYGYTF. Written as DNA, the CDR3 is TGTGCCAGCAGTTTAGGACCGGGGCTGGCCTATGGCTACACCTTC.

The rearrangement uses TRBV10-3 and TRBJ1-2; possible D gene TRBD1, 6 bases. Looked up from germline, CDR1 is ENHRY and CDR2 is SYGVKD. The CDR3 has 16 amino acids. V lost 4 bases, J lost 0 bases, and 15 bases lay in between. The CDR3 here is CAISGIGTQSNYGYTF. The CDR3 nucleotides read TGTGCCATCAGTGGGATCGGGACACAGTCTAACTATGGCTACACCTTC.

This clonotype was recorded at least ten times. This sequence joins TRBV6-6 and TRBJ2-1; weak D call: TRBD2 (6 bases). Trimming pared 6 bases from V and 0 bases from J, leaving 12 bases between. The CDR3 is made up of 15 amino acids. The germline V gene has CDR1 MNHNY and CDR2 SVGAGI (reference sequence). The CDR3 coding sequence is TGTGCCAGCAGACAGGACGGGAGCTCCTACAATGAGCAGTTCTTC. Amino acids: CASRQDGSSYNEQFF.

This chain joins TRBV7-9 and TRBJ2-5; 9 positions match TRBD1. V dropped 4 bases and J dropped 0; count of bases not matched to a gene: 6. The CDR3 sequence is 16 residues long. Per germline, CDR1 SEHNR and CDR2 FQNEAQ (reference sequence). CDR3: CASSSRGTGYQETQYF. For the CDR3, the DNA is TGTGCCAGCAGCTCCAGGGGGACAGGGTACCAAGAGACCCAGTACTTC.